This T cell receptor beta chain was documented in a study of T cell responses to AZD1222 COVID-19 vaccine. TCRdb's copy holds only in-frame clones and misses some; the assay was immunoSEQ multiplex PCR. The profile shows roughly 100,000 clones, more than 70% of them singletons. CDR3 length: 15 amino acids. Germline lookup yields CDR1 SEHNR and CDR2 FQNEAQ (reference sequence). V was trimmed by 5 bases and J by 0 bases, leaving 11 bases between them. Sample: peripheral blood, taken 28 days after the second AZD1222 dose. V and J are TRBV7-9 and TRBJ2-1; D not resolved. The clonotype originates from an adult who received the AZD1222 COVID-19 vaccine. The CDR3 DNA reads as TGTGCCAGCAGCCCGGTGAGGAGCTCCTACAATGAGCAGTTCTTC. Protein sequence: CASSPVRSSYNEQFF. Using reference TRBV7-9 and TRBJ2-1 for the parts outside the CDR3, the full variable domain is DTGVSQNPRHKITKRGQNVTFRCDPISEHNRLYWYRQTLGQGPEFLTYFQNEAQLEKSRLLSDRFSAERPKGSFSTLEIQRTEQGDSAMYLCASSPVRSSYNEQFFGPGTRLTVL.